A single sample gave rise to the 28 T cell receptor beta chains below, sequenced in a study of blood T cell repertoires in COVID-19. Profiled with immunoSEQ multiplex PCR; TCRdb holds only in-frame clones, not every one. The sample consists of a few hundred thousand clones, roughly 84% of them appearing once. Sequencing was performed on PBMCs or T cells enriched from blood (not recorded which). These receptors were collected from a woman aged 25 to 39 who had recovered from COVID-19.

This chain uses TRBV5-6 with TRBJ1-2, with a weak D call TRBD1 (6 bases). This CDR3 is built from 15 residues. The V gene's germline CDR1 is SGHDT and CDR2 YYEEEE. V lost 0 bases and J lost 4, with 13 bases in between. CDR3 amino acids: CASSLVIGTPYGYTF. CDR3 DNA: TGTGCCAGCAGCTTGGTGATCGGGACACCCTATGGCTACACCTTC.

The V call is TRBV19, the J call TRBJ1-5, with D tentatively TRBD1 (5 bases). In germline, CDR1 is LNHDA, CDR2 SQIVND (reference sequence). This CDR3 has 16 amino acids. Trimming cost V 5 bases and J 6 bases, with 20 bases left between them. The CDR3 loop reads CASSPPYGQGVQPQHF. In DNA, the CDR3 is TGTGCCAGTAGTCCCCCCTATGGCCAGGGCGTTCAGCCCCAGCATTTT.

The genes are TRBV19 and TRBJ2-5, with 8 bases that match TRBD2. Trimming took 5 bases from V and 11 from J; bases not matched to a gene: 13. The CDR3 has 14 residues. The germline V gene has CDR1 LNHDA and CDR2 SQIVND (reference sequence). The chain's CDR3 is CASSPPLAGGSQYF. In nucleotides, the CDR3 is TGTGCCAGTAGTCCACCACTGGCGGGGGGTTCTCAGTACTTC. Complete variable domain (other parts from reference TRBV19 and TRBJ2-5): DGGITQSPKYLFRKEGQNVTLSCEQNLNHDAMYWYRQDPGQGLRLIYYSQIVNDFQKGDIAEGYSVSREKKESFPLTVTSAQKNPTAFYLCASSPPLAGGSQYFGPGTRLLVL.

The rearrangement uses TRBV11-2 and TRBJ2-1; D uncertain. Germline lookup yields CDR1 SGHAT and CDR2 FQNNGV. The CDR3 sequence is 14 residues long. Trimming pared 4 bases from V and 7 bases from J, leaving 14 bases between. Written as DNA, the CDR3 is TGTGCCAGCAGCTCCCCCAAGTACGGTAATGAGCAGTTCTTC. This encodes CASSSPKYGNEQFF.

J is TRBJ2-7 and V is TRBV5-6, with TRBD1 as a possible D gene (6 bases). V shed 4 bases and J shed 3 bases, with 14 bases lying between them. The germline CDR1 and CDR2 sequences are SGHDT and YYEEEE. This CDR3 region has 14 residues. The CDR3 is CASSRFRGYYEQYF. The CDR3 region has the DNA TGTGCCAGCAGCCGGTTCAGGGGCTACTACGAGCAGTACTTC.

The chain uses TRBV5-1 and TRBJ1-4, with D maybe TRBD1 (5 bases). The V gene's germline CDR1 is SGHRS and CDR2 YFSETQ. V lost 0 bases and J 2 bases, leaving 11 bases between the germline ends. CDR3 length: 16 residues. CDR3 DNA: TGCGCCAGCAGCTTGGCGGGGGGTACGACTAATGAAAAACTGTTTTTT. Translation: CASSLAGGTTNEKLFF.

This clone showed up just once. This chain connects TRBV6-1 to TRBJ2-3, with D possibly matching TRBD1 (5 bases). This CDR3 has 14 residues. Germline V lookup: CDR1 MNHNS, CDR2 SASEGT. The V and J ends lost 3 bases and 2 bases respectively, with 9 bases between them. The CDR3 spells CASSDGHSTDTQYF. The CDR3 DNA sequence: TGTGCCAGCAGTGACGGACACTCCACAGATACGCAGTATTTT.

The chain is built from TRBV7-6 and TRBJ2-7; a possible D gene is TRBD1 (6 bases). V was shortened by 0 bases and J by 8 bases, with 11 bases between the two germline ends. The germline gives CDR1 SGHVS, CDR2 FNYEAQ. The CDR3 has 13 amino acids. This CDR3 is CASSLAAQGQQYF. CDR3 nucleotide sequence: TGTGCCAGCAGCTTAGCCGCACAGGGACAGCAGTACTTC.

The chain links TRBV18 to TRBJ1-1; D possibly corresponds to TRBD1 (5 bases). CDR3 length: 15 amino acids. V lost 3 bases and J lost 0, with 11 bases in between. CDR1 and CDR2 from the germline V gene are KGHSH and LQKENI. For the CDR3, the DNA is TGTGCCAGCTCACCGCTGACAGACCTGAACACTGAAGCTTTCTTT. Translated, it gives CASSPLTDLNTEAFF.

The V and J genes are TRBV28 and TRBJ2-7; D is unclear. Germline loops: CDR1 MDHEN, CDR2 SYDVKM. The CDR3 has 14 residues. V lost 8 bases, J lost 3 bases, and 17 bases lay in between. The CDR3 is CASSHSPIHYEQYF. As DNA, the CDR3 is TGTGCCAGCTCACATAGCCCGATCCACTACGAGCAGTACTTC.

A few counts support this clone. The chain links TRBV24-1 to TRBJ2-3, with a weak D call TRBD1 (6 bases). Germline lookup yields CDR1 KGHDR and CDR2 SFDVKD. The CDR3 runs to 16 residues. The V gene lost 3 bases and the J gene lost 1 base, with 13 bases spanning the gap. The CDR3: CATSDRDRRGTDTQYF. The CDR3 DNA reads TGTGCCACCAGTGATCGCGACAGGCGGGGCACAGATACGCAGTATTTT.

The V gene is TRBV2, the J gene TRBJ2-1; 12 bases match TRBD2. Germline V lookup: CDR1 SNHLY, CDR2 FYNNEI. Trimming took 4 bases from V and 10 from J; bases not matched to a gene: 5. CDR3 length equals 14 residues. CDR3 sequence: CASSGLAGGQEQFF. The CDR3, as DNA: TGTGCCAGCAGTGGTCTAGCGGGGGGGCAGGAGCAGTTCTTC.

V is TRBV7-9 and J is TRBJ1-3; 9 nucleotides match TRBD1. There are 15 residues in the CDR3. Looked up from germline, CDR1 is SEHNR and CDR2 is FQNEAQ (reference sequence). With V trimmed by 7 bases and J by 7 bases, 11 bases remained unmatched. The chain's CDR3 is CASTEVWTGANTIYF. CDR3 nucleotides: TGTGCCAGCACGGAAGTGTGGACAGGGGCGAACACCATATATTTT.

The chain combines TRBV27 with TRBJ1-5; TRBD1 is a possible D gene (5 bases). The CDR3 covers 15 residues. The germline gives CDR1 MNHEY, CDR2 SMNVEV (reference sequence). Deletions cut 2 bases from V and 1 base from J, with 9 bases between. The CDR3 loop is CASSLIRGSNQPQHF. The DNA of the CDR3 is TGTGCCAGCAGTTTAATTAGGGGAAGCAATCAGCCCCAGCATTTT.

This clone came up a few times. The CDR3 is CASRSGTGAEQYF. DNA of the CDR3: TGTGCCAGCCGGTCCGGGACAGGGGCCGAGCAGTACTTC. The chain combines TRBV6-5 with TRBJ2-7, with 10 bases that match TRBD1. In germline, CDR1 is MNHEY, CDR2 SVGAGI. Losses at the gene ends were 8 bases for V and 6 bases for J; bases not matched to a gene: 7. The CDR3 has 13 amino acids.

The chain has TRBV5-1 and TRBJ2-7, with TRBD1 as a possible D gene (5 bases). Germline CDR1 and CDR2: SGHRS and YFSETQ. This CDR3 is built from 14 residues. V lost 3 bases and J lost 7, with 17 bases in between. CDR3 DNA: TGCGCCAGCAGCTCTGGCAGGGTCTTTGAGGAGCAGTACTTC. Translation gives CASSSGRVFEEQYF.

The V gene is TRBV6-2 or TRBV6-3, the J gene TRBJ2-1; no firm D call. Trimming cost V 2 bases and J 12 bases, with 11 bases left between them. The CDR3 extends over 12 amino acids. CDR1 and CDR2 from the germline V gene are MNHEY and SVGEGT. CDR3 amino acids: CASSYEAPLQFF. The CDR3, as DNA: TGTGCCAGCAGTTACGAGGCACCCTTGCAGTTCTTC.

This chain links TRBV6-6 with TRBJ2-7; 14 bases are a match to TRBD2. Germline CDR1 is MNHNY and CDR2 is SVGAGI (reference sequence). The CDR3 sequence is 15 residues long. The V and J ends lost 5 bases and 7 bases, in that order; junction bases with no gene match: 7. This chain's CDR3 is CASSPRLAGGHEQYF. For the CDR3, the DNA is TGTGCCAGCAGTCCCAGACTAGCGGGGGGGCATGAGCAGTACTTC.

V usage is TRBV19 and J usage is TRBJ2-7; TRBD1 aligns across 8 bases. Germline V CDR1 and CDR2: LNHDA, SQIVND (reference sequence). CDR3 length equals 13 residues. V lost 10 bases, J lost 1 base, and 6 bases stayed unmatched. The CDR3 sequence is CATGQGVSYEQYF. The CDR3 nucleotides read TGTGCCACCGGACAGGGTGTTTCCTACGAGCAGTACTTC.

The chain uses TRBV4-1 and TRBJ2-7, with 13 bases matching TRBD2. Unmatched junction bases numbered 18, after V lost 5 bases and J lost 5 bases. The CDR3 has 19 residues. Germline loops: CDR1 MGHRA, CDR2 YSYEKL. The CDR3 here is CASSAPGLAGAQNKDEQYF. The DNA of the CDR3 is TGCGCCAGCAGCGCCCCCGGACTAGCGGGGGCCCAAAATAAGGACGAGCAGTACTTC.

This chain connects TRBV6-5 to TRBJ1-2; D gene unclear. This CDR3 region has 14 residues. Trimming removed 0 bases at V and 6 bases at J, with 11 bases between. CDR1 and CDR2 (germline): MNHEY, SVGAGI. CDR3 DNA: TGTGCCAGCAGTTACTCGAGGCTGACCGATGGCTACACCTTC. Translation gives CASSYSRLTDGYTF.

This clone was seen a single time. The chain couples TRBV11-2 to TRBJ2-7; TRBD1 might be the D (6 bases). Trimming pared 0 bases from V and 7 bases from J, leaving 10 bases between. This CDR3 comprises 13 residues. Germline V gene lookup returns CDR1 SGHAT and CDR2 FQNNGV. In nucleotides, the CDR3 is TGTGCCAGCAGCTTAGATCTCGACAGGGAGCAGTACTTC. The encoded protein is CASSLDLDREQYF.

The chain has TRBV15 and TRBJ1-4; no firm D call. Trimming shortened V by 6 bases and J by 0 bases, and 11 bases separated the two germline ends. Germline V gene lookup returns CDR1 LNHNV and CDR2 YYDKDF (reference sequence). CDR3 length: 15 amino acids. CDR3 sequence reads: CATSTTRATNEKLFF. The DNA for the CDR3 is TGTGCCACCAGTACAACGAGGGCAACTAATGAAAAACTGTTTTTT.

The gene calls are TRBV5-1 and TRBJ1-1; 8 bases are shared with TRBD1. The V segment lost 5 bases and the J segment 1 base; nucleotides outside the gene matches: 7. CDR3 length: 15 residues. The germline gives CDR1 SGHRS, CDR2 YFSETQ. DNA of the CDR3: TGCGCCAGCAGTGATAGGACAGGGCAGAACACTGAAGCTTTCTTT. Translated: CASSDRTGQNTEAFF.

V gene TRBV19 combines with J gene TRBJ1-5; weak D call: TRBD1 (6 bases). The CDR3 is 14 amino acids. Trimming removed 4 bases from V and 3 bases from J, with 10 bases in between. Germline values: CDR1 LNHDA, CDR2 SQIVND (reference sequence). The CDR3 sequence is CASSNRAHNQPQHF. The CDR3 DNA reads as TGTGCCAGTAGTAACAGGGCCCACAATCAGCCCCAGCATTTT.

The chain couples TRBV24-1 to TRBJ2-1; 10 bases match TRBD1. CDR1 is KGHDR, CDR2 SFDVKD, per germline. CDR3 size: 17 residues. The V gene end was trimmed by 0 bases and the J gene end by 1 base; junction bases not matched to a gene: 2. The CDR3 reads CATSDLGTGVSYNEQFF. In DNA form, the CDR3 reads TGTGCCACCAGTGATTTGGGGACAGGGGTGTCCTACAATGAGCAGTTCTTC.

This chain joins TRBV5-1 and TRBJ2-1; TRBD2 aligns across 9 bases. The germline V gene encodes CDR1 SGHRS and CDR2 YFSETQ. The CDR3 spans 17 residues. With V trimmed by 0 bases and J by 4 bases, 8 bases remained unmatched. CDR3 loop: CASSLALRGGAYNEQFF. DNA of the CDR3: TGCGCCAGCAGCTTGGCTTTGCGCGGGGGGGCGTACAATGAGCAGTTCTTC.

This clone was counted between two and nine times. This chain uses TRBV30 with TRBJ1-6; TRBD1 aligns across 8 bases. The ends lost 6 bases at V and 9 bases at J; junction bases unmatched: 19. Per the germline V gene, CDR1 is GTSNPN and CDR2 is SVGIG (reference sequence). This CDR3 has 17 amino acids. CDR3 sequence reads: CACKKGTGVLMSSPLHF. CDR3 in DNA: TGTGCCTGTAAGAAAGGGACAGGCGTGTTGATGAGTTCACCCCTCCACTTT.